These 7 T cell receptor beta chains share one sample of origin, sequenced in a study of blood T cell repertoires in COVID-19. Clones were read by immunoSEQ multiplex PCR, and TCRdb kept only the in-frame ones, dropping some. This sample carries some 130,000 clones, roughly 84% of them seen once, and the ten largest clones take 15% to 20%. Input material: peripheral blood. The receptor set was obtained from a woman older than 75 with acute or convalescent COVID-19.

The chain joins TRBV12-3 or TRBV12-4 to TRBJ1-3, with unresolved D. CDR3 length: 13 residues. Trimming cost V 5 bases and J 0 bases, with 5 bases left between them. The DNA of the CDR3 is TGTGCCAGCAGTCTAAACTCTGGAAACACCATATATTTT. Translation: CASSLNSGNTIYF.

This clone appeared once. The chain couples TRBV6-5 to TRBJ2-5; the D gene is possibly TRBD2 (6 bases). CDR1 is MNHEY and CDR2 is SVGAGI in the germline V gene. The CDR3 runs 15 residues. V was clipped by 5 bases and J by 0 bases, with 13 bases between them. The CDR3: CASSRSAGYQETQYF. CDR3 in DNA: TGTGCCAGCAGTCGAAGTGCGGGGTACCAAGAGACCCAGTACTTC.

The chain has TRBV10-3 and TRBJ2-3; no firm D call. Deletions cut 8 bases from V and 5 bases from J, with 5 bases between. CDR1 is ENHRY, CDR2 SYGVKD, per germline. CDR3 length: 10 amino acids. The chain's CDR3 is CAIGQDTQYF. The CDR3 DNA reads TGTGCCATCGGCCAAGATACGCAGTATTTT.

This chain links TRBV19 with TRBJ1-1, with TRBD1 as a possible D gene (6 bases). Germline loops: CDR1 LNHDA, CDR2 SQIVND (reference sequence). The CDR3 consists of 13 residues. Trimming cost V 6 bases and J 3 bases, with 11 bases left between them. DNA of the CDR3: TGTGCCAGTAGACCCCAGGGGTACACTGAAGCTTTCTTT. This gives the protein CASRPQGYTEAFF.

The chain uses TRBV27 and TRBJ2-2; 8 bases agree with TRBD1. From germline, CDR1 is MNHEY and CDR2 SMNVEV (reference sequence). V trimming: 5 bases; J trimming: 5 bases; junction bases outside the gene matches: 4. This CDR3 contains 14 residues. CDR3 DNA sequence: TGTGCCAGCAGTCCGGGACAGGCGACCGGGGAGCTGTTTTTT. It is translated as CASSPGQATGELFF.

V is TRBV4-1 and J is TRBJ1-3; 7 nucleotides align to TRBD1. The CDR3 covers 17 residues. In germline, CDR1 is MGHRA, CDR2 YSYEKL. Losses at the gene ends were 2 bases for V and 3 bases for J; bases not matched to a gene: 10. This CDR3 reads CASSQMGGQLIGNTIYF. Here the CDR3 DNA reads TGCGCCAGCAGCCAAATGGGGGGACAGCTCATTGGAAACACCATATATTTT.

This sequence joins TRBV7-2 and TRBJ1-1, with a possible D match to TRBD1 (5 bases). Trimming pared 1 base from V and 1 base from J, leaving 7 bases between. The germline CDR1 and CDR2 sequences are SGHTA and FQGNSA. The CDR3 consists of 14 residues. CDR3 DNA: TGTGCCAGCAGCTTAGTAGGGGAGAACACTGAAGCTTTCTTT. This gives the protein CASSLVGENTEAFF.